Here is one TCR beta chain with its context. The antigen it recognizes is unknown. One base away there is no much larger clone; base qualities are not given. The data derive from a study of STAT5B mutations in CD4+ large granular lymphocyte leukemia (dated by TCRdb to between 2020 and 2023). A note on the overall study: Among healthy controls, the CDR3 'QG' motif was associated with a particular HLA allele. The TCRbeta repertoires of CD4+ T-cell large granular lymphocyte leukemia patients were compared with the TCRbeta repertoires of healthy blood donors. Flow cytometry on FACSCanto II or FACSVerse confirmed that purified fractions exceeded 95% purity among lymphocytes. Results the study describes overall, beyond this receptor: Enrichment of TRBV06-family usage was observed among the top patient clones (8/27) relative to healthy controls (2/35). The data were not HLA-matched, and the higher clonality in CD4+ T-LGLL than in CD8+ T-LGLL could be due to the relatively small sample size. Main leukemic clonotypes were private to each patient, although 25% to 30% appeared at low frequency in other patients' non-leukemic repertoires. Greater clonality appeared to be present in CD4-sorted patient repertoires than in healthy CD4+ repertoires, and the difference was retained after the putative leukemic clones were removed.

V is cut by 4 bases and J by 1 base, and the space between the germline ends is 11 bases. Per the germline V gene, SGHRS is the CDR1 and YFSETQ is the CDR2. There are 14 amino acids in the CDR3, from cysteine to phenylalanine inclusive. Only CDR3 DNA is held: 42 bases, read in frame from base 1. The immunoSEQ assay at survey resolution was applied to genomic DNA for sequencing of TCRbeta rearrangements. The authors processed their data as follows. In the TCR sequencing data, the lowest productive clonotype frequency that could be detected was 2.59 x 10-5. Only productive TCRbeta rearrangements, meaning sequences that were complete and in-frame, were kept for the analyses. The clonality of each sample was calculated as Simpson clonality in the immunoSEQ Analyzer version 3.0. Based on frequency, clones were grouped as very rare, small, medium, large (1-20%) or hyperexpanded (>20%). Generation probabilities were estimated with OLGA 1.2.3, V-gene circos plots were generated with VDJtools, specificities were searched for in VDJdb, and CDR3 motifs were identified with GLIPH. Entries here come from immuneACCESS through TCRdb and include only in-frame sequences with V and J called. Some clones fail to appear in such tables; in the studies checked, an unresolved V gene covers under half of the shortfall, and the cause of the remainder is unknown. The V and J calls and the clone size are those of that table, but D and trimming were determined from the DNA. The table for this sample lists about 31,000 clones; over 65% of them were counted only once. The ten largest clones add up to about 7% of the sample.

Buffy coats from over 35 blood donors, supplied by the Finnish Red Cross blood service, were used as healthy controls. All TCR-sequenced material derived from peripheral blood: patient blood samples and healthy donor buffy coats. Ficoll-Hypaque gradient centrifugation was used to isolate peripheral blood mononuclear cells. For the healthy controls, CD4+ cells were obtained from buffy coats by magnetic purification. Genomic DNA was extracted using the Gentra Puregene Cell and Tissue kit, and a Qubit 2.0 fluorometer was used to quantify it. The V and J segments used are TRBV5-1 and TRBJ1-1, and the D gene may be TRBD1, 6 bases matching. This clonotype originated in a human donor in good health. The sample consisted of CD4+ T cells from blood buffy coats. The nucleotides are TGCGCCAGCAGCGGGGGCGGACCGAACACTGAAGCTTTCTTT. It specifies CASSGGGPNTEAFF. Beyond the CDR3, the reference TRBV5-1 and TRBJ1-1 genes provide the residues; the full variable domain reads: KAGVTQTPRYLIKTRGQQVTLSCSPISGHRSVSWYQQTPGQGLQFLFEYFSETQRNKGNFPGRFSGRQFSNSRSEMNVSTLELGDSALYLCASSGGGPNTEAFFGQGTRLTVV.